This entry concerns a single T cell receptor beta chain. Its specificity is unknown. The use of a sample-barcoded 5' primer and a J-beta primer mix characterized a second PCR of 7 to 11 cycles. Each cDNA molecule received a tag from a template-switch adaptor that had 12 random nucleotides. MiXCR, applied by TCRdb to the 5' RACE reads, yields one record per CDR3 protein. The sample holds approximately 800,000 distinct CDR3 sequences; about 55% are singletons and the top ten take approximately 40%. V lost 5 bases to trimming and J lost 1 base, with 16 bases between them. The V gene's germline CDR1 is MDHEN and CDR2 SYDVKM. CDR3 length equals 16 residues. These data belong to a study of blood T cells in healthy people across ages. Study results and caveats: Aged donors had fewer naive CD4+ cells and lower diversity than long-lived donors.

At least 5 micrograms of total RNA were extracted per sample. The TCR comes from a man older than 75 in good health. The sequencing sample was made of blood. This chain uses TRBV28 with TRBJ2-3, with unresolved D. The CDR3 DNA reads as TGTGCCAGCAGTCCGACCGAGGTACAAGGCACAGATACGCAGTATTTT. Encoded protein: CASSPTEVQGTDTQYF.